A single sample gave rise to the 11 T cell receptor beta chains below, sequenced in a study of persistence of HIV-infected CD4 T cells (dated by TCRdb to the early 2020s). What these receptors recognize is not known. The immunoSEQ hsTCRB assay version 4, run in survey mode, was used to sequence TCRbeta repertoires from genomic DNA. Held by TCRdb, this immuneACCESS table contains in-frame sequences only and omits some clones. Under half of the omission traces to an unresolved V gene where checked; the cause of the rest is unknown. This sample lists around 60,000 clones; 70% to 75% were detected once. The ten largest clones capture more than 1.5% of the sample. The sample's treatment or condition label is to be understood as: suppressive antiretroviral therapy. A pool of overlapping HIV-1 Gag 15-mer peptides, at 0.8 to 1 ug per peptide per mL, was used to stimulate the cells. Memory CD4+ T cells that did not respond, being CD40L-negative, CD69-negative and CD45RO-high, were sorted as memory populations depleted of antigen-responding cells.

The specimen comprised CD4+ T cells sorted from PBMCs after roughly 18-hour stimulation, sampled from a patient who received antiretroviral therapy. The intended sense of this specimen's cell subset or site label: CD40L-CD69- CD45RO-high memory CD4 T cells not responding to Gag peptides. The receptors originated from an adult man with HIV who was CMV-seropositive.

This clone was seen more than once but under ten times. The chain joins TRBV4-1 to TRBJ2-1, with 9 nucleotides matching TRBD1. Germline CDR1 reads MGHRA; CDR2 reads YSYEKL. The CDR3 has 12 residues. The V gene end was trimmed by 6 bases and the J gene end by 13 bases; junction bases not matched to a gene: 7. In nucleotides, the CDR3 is TGCGCCAGCAGTCTCGAACAGGGGGCACAGTTCTTC. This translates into CASSLEQGAQFF.

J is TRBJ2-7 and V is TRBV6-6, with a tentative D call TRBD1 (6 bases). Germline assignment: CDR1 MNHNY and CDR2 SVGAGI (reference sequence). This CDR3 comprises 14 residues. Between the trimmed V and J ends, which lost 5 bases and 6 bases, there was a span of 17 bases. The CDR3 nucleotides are TGTGCCAGCAGTCCACAGGGAATCCTAGGCGAGCAGTACTTC. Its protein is CASSPQGILGEQYF.

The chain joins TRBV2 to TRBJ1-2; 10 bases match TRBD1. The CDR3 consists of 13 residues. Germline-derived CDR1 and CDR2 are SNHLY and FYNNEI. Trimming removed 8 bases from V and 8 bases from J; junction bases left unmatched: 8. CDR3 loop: CASRRQGAMGYTF. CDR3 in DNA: TGTGCCAGCCGGCGACAGGGGGCCATGGGCTACACCTTC.

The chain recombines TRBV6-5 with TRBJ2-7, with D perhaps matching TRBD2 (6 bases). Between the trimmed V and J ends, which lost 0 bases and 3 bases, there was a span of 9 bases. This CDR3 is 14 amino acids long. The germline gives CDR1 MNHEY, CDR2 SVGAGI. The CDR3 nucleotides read TGTGCCAGCAGTTACTCGCGGGGAGTCTACGAGCAGTACTTC. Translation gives CASSYSRGVYEQYF.

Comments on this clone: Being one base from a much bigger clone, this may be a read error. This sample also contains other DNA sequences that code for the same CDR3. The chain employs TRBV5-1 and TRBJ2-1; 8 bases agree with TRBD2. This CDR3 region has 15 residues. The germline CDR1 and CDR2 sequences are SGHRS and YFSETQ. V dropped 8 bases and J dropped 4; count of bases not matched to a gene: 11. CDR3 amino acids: CASSGRGAGYNEQFF. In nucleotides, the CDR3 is TGCGCCAGTAGTGGGCGGGGGGCCGGATACAATGAGCAGTTCTTC.

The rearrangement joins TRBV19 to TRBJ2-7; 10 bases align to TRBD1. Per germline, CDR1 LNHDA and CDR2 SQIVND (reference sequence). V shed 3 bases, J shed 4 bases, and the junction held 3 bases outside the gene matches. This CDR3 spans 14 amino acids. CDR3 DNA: TGTGCCAGTAGTATGACAGGGGGCGCTTACGAGCAGTACTTC. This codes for CASSMTGGAYEQYF.

DNA of the CDR3: TGTGCCAGCAGCAATACAGGGAAGGGGCAGCCCCAGCATTTT. Protein sequence: CASSNTGKGQPQHF. The chain joins TRBV6-5 to TRBJ1-5; perhaps TRBD1 as D (6 bases). The V gene lost 6 bases and the J gene lost 7 bases, with 16 bases spanning the gap. CDR1 and CDR2 from the germline V gene are MNHEY and SVGAGI. CDR3 length equals 14 residues.

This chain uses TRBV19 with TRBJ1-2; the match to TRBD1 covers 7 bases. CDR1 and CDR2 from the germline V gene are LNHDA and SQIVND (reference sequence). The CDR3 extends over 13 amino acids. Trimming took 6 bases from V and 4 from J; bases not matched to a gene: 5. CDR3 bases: TGTGCCAGTAGGAGGGGGACAGCCTATGGCTACACCTTC. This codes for CASRRGTAYGYTF.

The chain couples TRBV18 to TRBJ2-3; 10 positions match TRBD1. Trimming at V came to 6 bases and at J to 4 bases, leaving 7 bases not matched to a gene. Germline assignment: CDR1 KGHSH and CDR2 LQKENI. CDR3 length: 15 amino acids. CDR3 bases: TGTGCCAGCTCTCCCGGGACAGGGGTAGCAGATACGCAGTATTTT. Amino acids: CASSPGTGVADTQYF.

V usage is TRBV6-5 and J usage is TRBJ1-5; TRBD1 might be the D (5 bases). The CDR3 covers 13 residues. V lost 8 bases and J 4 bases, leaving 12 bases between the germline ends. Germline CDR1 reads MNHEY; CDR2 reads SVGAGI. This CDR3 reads CASGTVGNQPQHF. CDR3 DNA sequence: TGTGCCAGCGGGACGGTTGGGAATCAGCCCCAGCATTTT.

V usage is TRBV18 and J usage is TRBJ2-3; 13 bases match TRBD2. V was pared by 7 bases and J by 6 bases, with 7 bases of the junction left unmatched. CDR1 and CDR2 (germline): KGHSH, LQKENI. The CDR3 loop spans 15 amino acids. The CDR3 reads CASLELAGGQDTQYF. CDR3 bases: TGTGCCAGCTTGGAACTAGCGGGGGGGCAGGATACGCAGTATTTT.